These T cell receptor beta chains were read from a single sample in a study of control samples from healthy donors and cancer patients. The assay was immunoSEQ multiplex PCR, and TCRdb's table has in-frame clones only and misses some. The sample records some 57,000 clones, roughly 96% being singletons. Sequenced input: blood. The receptor source for this set is a man younger than 40 in good health. CDR3s leave out the opening cysteine and the closing phenylalanine or tryptophan.

v_gene	j_gene	CDR3aa
TRBV19	TRBJ1-6	ASSLRGVESNSPLH
TRBV6-4	TRBJ2-1	ARGAMDTYNEQF
TRBV6-2/TRBV6-3	TRBJ2-3	ASSYGGAQY
TRBV6-2/TRBV6-3	TRBJ2-3	ASSYPLASSTDTQY
TRBV21-1	TRBJ1-5	ASSKRGQGGWQPQH
TRBV3-1/TRBV3-2	TRBJ1-2	ASSQGRNGYT
TRBV18	TRBJ1-5	ASAGGLTQPQH
TRBV24-1	TRBJ2-1	ATSDSGQGSSYNEQF
TRBV4-1	TRBJ1-5	ASSQGGAGQPQH
TRBV15	TRBJ1-3	ATSRTGTGNTIY
TRBV3-1/TRBV3-2	TRBJ1-1	ASSPVEAGTEAF
TRBV3-1/TRBV3-2	TRBJ2-7	ASSQGLVNGEQY
TRBV11-1	TRBJ2-7	ASSSMGQGPREQY
TRBV7-8	TRBJ1-6	ASSLSDGRNSPLH
TRBV7-7	TRBJ2-3	ASSLGTGRSTDTQY
TRBV7-3	TRBJ2-1	ASSLRAGYVGEQF
TRBV27	TRBJ2-1	ASFPGLKPYNEQF
TRBV29-1	TRBJ1-5	SARNAGSNQPQH
TRBV6-5	TRBJ1-1	ASRTGGGNTEAF
TRBV18	TRBJ1-6	ASSPLDRGNSPLH
TRBV11-2	TRBJ2-3	ASSLSLAGIDTQY
TRBV9	TRBJ2-1	ASSVHPADGTGYNEQF
TRBV11-2	TRBJ2-5	ASSLGGGQGSETQY
TRBV6-5	TRBJ2-5	ASTADRLDTQY
TRBV5-1	TRBJ2-7	ASSLAGQAGNSYEQY
TRBV24-1	TRBJ2-2	ATTSGGPATGELF
TRBV13	TRBJ1-2	ASSLGTAPNYGYT
TRBV5-1	TRBJ2-7	ASTSQGPYYEQY
TRBV19	TRBJ1-4	ASSKGGVSNEKLF
TRBV4-1	TRBJ1-1	ASRLQDEAF
TRBV5-1	TRBJ1-6	ASSLGDIGGSPLH
TRBV5-4	TRBJ1-5	ASSLHGSNQPQH
TRBV11-2	TRBJ2-3	ASSPRQEDTQY
TRBV28	TRBJ2-1	ASDGRYNEQF
TRBV7-9	TRBJ2-2	ASNRGLAGGPGELF
TRBV7-6	TRBJ2-3	ASSLGAGSIADTQY
TRBV12-3/TRBV12-4	TRBJ1-1	ASSFASNGAF
TRBV5-6	TRBJ2-1	ASSLGPSSYNEQF
TRBV7-9	TRBJ2-1	ASSLNYEQF
TRBV7-8	TRBJ1-2	ASSFSRLGGYT
TRBV27	TRBJ1-6	ASSLSRGDNSPLH
TRBV4-1	TRBJ2-1	ASSQDLAGNEQF
TRBV27	TRBJ2-7	ASSRGVSPYEQY
TRBV5-1	TRBJ2-7	ASSTGLAKRRY
TRBV4-1	TRBJ2-2	ASSLRPGANTGELF
TRBV5-1	TRBJ2-5	ASSLVPDQETQY
TRBV11-1	TRBJ1-3	ASSPGLSGNTIY
TRBV6-5	TRBJ1-1	ASSYMSGAGEAF
TRBV5-6	TRBJ2-7	ASSRLAGGPHEQY
TRBV12-3/TRBV12-4	TRBJ2-7	ASSAGVYEQY